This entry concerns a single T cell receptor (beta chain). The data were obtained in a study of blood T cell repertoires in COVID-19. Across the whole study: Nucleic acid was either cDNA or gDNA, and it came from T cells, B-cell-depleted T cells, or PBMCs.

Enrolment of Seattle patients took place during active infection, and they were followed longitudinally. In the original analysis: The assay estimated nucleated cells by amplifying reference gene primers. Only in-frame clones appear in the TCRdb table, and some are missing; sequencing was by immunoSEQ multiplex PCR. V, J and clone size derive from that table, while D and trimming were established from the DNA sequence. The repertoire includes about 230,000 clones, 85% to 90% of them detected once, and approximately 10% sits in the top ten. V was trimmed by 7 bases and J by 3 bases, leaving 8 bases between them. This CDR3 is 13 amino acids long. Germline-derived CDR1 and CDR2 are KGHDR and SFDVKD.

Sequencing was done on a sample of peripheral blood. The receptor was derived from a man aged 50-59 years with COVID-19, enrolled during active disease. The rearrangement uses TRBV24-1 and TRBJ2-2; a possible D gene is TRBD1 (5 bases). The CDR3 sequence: CATRQADTGELFF. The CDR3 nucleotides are TGTGCCACCAGACAGGCAGACACCGGGGAGCTGTTTTTT.